A single sample is the source of the 24 T cell receptor beta chains below, sequenced in a study of blood T cells in healthy people across ages. With a J-beta primer mix and a sample-barcoded 5' primer, a second PCR ran about 7 to 11 cycles. Each CDR3 protein gets one entry after TCRdb re-called the 5' RACE reads with MiXCR. The data show around 1,000,000 distinct CDR3 sequences, roughly 24% seen once. These same data were also listed under a study on T cells of mothers and their children.

Sequencing used blood. The source is a girl under 10 years old in good health.

The chain has TRBV5-6 and TRBJ1-3, with a weak D call TRBD1 (6 bases). Trimming left V 2 bases short and J 4 bases short, with 13 bases between. CDR1 and CDR2 from the germline V gene are SGHDT and YYEEEE. The CDR3 extends over 15 amino acids. CDR3: CASSLGGFGGNTIYF. CDR3 nucleotide sequence: TGTGCCAGCAGCTTAGGGGGTTTCGGAGGAAACACCATATATTTT.

The chain recombines TRBV28 with TRBJ2-5, with D perhaps assigned TRBD1 or TRBD2 (8 bases each). Per the germline V gene, CDR1 is MDHEN and CDR2 is SYDVKM. This CDR3 has 16 residues. The ends were cut back, 6 bases at V and 2 bases at J, with 19 bases in the middle. The CDR3 is CASRRGGRTGQETQYF. The CDR3 nucleotides are TGTGCCAGCAGACGGGGGGGAAGGACAGGGCAAGAGACCCAGTACTTC. Together with reference TRBV28 and TRBJ2-5, the CDR3 gives the full variable domain: DVKVTQSSRYLVKRTGEKVFLECVQDMDHENMFWYRQDPGLGLRLIYFSYDVKMKEKGDIPEGYSVSREKKERFSLILESASTNQTSMYLCASRRGGRTGQETQYFGPGTRLLVL.

There are a few counts of this clonotype. The chain couples TRBV15 to TRBJ2-5; D remains unclear. The end of the DNA fits TRBJ2-7 better, so the J call may be wrong. The CDR3 is 16 amino acids. The V gene's germline CDR1 is LNHNV and CDR2 YYDKDF (reference sequence). DNA of the CDR3: TGTGCCACCAGCCCAGCTTCGACATTTAGCTTTTACGAGCAGTACTTC. This translates into CATSPASTFSFYEQYF.

This chain links TRBV20-1 with TRBJ2-7, with D perhaps being TRBD1 or TRBD2 (5 bases each). The CDR3 contains 15 residues. Trimming pared 7 bases from V and 0 bases from J, leaving 19 bases between. CDR1 DFQATT and CDR2 SNEGSKA come from the germline V gene (reference sequence). The CDR3 protein is CSVEGLAVDSYEQYF. The DNA for the CDR3 is TGCAGTGTAGAGGGGCTGGCGGTGGACTCCTACGAGCAGTACTTC.

The chain employs TRBV20-1 and TRBJ2-5; 10 nucleotides agree with TRBD2. Judging by the DNA end, TRBJ2-1 fits better; the J call may be wrong. The germline CDR1 and CDR2 sequences are DFQATT and SNEGSKA (reference sequence). The CDR3 has 14 amino acids. CDR3 protein: CSAPEREGMTEQFF. The CDR3 DNA reads TGCAGTGCCCCTGAGCGGGAGGGCATGACTGAGCAGTTCTTC.

The CDR3 reads CAISAPSYEQYF. CDR3 nucleotides: TGTGCCATCAGTGCCCCCTCCTACGAGCAGTACTTC. The chain links TRBV10-3 to TRBJ2-7; D ambiguous. This CDR3 comprises 12 residues. Trimming removed 4 bases from V and 0 bases from J, with 4 bases in between. Germline CDR1 ENHRY, CDR2 SYGVKD.

Many counts were recorded for this clonotype. This chain links TRBV20-1 with TRBJ2-5; D is unclear. The CDR3 has 11 residues. Germline-derived CDR1 and CDR2 are DFQATT and SNEGSKA (reference sequence). Trimming left V 2 bases short and J 4 bases short, with 5 bases between. CDR3 sequence: CSARTGETQYF. DNA for the CDR3: TGCAGTGCTAGAACGGGAGAGACCCAGTACTTC.

This clonotype was picked up a small number of times. The chain uses TRBV12-3 or TRBV12-4 and TRBJ2-1, with D hard to call. Trimming removed 5 bases from V and 10 bases from J, with 24 bases in between. This CDR3 comprises 16 residues. CDR3 loop: CASSPLHGQGNEEQFF. CDR3 DNA: TGTGCCAGCAGTCCCCTCCACGGGCAAGGTAATGAGGAGCAGTTCTTC.

The chain uses TRBV25-1 and TRBJ2-3, with D perhaps matching TRBD2 (6 bases). In germline, CDR1 is MGHDK, CDR2 SYGVNS. Trimming took 8 bases from V and 6 from J, leaving 9 bases between them. The CDR3 length is 11 residues. The CDR3, as DNA: TGTGCCAGCGCCCGGGAGGATACGCAGTATTTT. Translation: CASAREDTQYF.

The rearrangement uses TRBV5-1 and TRBJ1-2; tentative D call: TRBD1 (6 bases). The CDR3 has 14 residues. Germline V CDR1 and CDR2: SGHRS, YFSETQ. Trimming cost V 2 bases and J 6 bases, with 14 bases left between them. The CDR3: CASSFGQGKDGYTF. As DNA, the CDR3 is TGCGCCAGCAGCTTCGGGCAGGGGAAGGATGGCTACACCTTC.

The rearrangement uses TRBV7-3 and TRBJ2-7; perhaps D is TRBD1 or TRBD2 (5 bases each). Trimming stripped 4 bases from V and 2 bases from J, with 15 bases between. Looked up from germline, CDR1 is SGHTA and CDR2 is FQGTGA. The CDR3 has 15 residues. Here the CDR3 reads CASSSGLGPPYEQYF. The CDR3 bases are TGTGCCAGCAGCTCGGGATTGGGACCGCCCTACGAGCAGTACTTC. Together with reference TRBV7-3 and TRBJ2-7, the CDR3 gives the full variable domain: GAGVSQTPSNKVTEKGKYVELRCDPISGHTALYWYRQSLGQGPEFLIYFQGTGAADDSGLPNDRFFAVRPEGSVSTLKIQRTERGDSAVYLCASSSGLGPPYEQYFGPGTRLTVT.

This sequence joins TRBV12-3 or TRBV12-4 and TRBJ2-7, with TRBD1 identical over 7 bases. With V trimmed by 9 bases and J by 3 bases, 8 bases remained unmatched. There are 13 residues in the CDR3. CDR3 region: CASTTGSDYEQYF. The CDR3 nucleotides read TGTGCCAGTACGACAGGGTCAGACTACGAGCAGTACTTC.

The J gene is TRBJ2-7, the V gene TRBV7-9, with D unresolved. V lost 3 bases, J lost 5 bases, and 11 bases lay in between. CDR1 is SEHNR and CDR2 is FQNEAQ in the germline V gene (reference sequence). The CDR3 loop spans 13 amino acids. DNA of the CDR3: TGTGCCAGCAGCTTTCGTCCAGTAAACGAGCAGTACTTC. Translated: CASSFRPVNEQYF.

This clonotype was picked up a small number of times. The chain has TRBV6-1 and TRBJ1-2; a weak D match, TRBD1 (5 bases). The V gene's germline CDR1 is MNHNS and CDR2 SASEGT. This CDR3 comprises 15 residues. The V gene lost 0 bases and the J gene lost 5 bases, with 13 bases spanning the gap. This CDR3 is CASSEAAGGLYGYTF. CDR3 nucleotides: TGTGCCAGCAGTGAAGCTGCGGGGGGTTTGTATGGCTACACCTTC.

This clonotype has a handful of counts. The V gene is TRBV29-1, the J gene TRBJ2-7; 9 nucleotides agree with TRBD1. CDR1 and CDR2 from the germline V gene are SQVTM and ANQGSEA. V lost 4 bases to trimming and J lost 5 bases; unmatched junction nucleotides: 12. The CDR3 runs to 15 residues. The CDR3 is CSVVRTGGSWDEQYF. CDR3 DNA sequence: TGCAGCGTTGTCAGAACAGGGGGCTCTTGGGACGAGCAGTACTTC.

This clonotype was seen many times. J is TRBJ2-2 and V is TRBV10-3; D is uncertain. Trimming took 6 bases from V and 4 from J, leaving 12 bases between them. The CDR3 spans 14 residues. The germline gives CDR1 ENHRY, CDR2 SYGVKD. For the CDR3, the DNA is TGTGCCATCAGGGACCCCTCGGGCACCGGGGAGCTGTTTTTT. It translates to CAIRDPSGTGELFF.

Only a few counts were recorded for this clonotype. The CDR3 here is CASSAPGGGYTF. CDR3 bases: TGTGCCAGCAGCGCCCCAGGGGGGGGCTACACCTTC. This chain uses TRBV11-2 with TRBJ1-2; 7 bases map to TRBD1. CDR3 length: 12 residues. The V segment lost 5 bases and the J segment 8 bases; nucleotides outside the gene matches: 5. Germline CDR1 and CDR2: SGHAT and FQNNGV.

This clonotype has more than one count but fewer than ten. This chain uses TRBV6-2 or TRBV6-3 with TRBJ2-1, with D tentatively TRBD1 (5 bases). V was clipped by 6 bases and J by 2 bases, with 20 bases between them. Germline CDR1 is MNHEY and CDR2 is SVGEGT. The CDR3 has 17 amino acids. The CDR3 coding sequence is TGTGCCAGCAGCCCCGAACATTTGGGGCTAACCTACAATGAGCAGTTCTTC. Translation gives CASSPEHLGLTYNEQFF.

V is TRBV24-1 and J is TRBJ2-3; unclear D gene. The germline V gene encodes CDR1 KGHDR and CDR2 SFDVKD. V shed 1 base and J shed 2 bases, with 9 bases lying between them. The CDR3 consists of 15 residues. The CDR3 here is CATSDLSPLTDTQYF. CDR3 nucleotides: TGTGCCACCAGTGATTTAAGCCCCCTCACAGATACGCAGTATTTT.

This clonotype was seen more than once but under ten times. The chain has TRBV7-3 and TRBJ2-1; 8 positions agree with TRBD1. The end of the DNA fits TRBJ2-5 better, so the J call may be wrong. The CDR3 consists of 13 residues. CDR1 and CDR2 (germline): SGHTA, FQGTGA. This CDR3 is CASATGVGETQYF. CDR3 sequence (DNA): TGTGCCAGCGCGACAGGGGTGGGAGAGACCCAGTACTTC.

This clonotype was detected only a few times. This rearrangement joins TRBV27 to TRBJ1-5, with TRBD1 as a possible D gene (6 bases). The germline V and J ends were trimmed by 9 bases and 4 bases, with 10 bases remaining between them. The CDR3 sequence is 12 residues long. CDR1 MNHEY and CDR2 SMNVEV come from the germline V gene (reference sequence). The CDR3 spells CASGQTNQPQHF. The DNA of the CDR3 is TGTGCCAGTGGACAGACTAATCAGCCCCAGCATTTT.

V usage is TRBV7-9 and J usage is TRBJ2-2; D perhaps matches TRBD1 (6 bases). CDR1 is SEHNR and CDR2 is FQNEAQ in the germline V gene (reference sequence). The V end lost 4 bases, the J end lost 7 bases, and 13 bases lay between the germline ends. CDR3 length: 14 residues. This chain's CDR3 is CASSYRQDHGELFF. CDR3 in DNA: TGTGCCAGCAGCTACCGACAGGACCACGGGGAGCTGTTTTTT.

This clonotype was seen more than once but under ten times. The genes are TRBV7-8 and TRBJ2-1; D is undetermined. Germline CDR1 and CDR2: SGHVS and FQNEAQ. This CDR3 has 16 residues. V shed 1 base and J shed 3 bases, with 13 bases lying between them. CDR3 coding DNA: TGTGCCAGCAGCTTAGAGTCATGGTGGGGCTACAATGAGCAGTTCTTC. This gives the protein CASSLESWWGYNEQFF.

This clonotype was seen a few times. This chain joins TRBV7-6 and TRBJ2-3; D gene ambiguous. Germline lookup yields CDR1 SGHVS and CDR2 FNYEAQ. The CDR3 length is 12 residues. The CDR3 region is CASAPTTDTQYF. The CDR3 DNA is TGTGCGAGTGCCCCCACGACAGATACGCAGTATTTT.